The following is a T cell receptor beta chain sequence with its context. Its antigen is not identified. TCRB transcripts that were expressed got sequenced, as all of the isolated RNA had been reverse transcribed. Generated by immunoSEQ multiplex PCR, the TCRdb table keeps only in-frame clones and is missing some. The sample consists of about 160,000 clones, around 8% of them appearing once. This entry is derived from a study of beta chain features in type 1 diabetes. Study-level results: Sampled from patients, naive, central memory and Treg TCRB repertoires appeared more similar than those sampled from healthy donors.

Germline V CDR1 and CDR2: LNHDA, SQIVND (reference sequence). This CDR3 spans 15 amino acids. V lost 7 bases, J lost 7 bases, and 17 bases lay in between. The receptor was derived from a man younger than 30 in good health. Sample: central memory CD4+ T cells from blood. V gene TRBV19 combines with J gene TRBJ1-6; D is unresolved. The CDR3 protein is CASTNNPGRNSPLHF. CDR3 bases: TGTGCCAGTACCAACAATCCGGGAAGGAATTCACCCCTCCACTTT. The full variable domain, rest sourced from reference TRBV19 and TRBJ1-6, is DGGITQSPKYLFRKEGQNVTLSCEQNLNHDAMYWYRQDPGQGLRLIYYSQIVNDFQKGDIAEGYSVSREKKESFPLTVTSAQKNPTAFYLCASTNNPGRNSPLHFGNGTRLTVT.